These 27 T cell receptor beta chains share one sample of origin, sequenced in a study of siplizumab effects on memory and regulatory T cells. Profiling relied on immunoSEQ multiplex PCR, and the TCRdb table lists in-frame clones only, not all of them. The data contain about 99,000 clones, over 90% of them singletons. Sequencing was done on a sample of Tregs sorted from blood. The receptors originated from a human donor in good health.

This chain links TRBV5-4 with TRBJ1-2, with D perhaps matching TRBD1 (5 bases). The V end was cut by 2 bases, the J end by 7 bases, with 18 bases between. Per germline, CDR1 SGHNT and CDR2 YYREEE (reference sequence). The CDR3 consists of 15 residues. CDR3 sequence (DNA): TGTGCCAGCAGCTTTTCAGGGTGGGATGGTTCTGGCTACACCTTC. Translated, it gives CASSFSGWDGSGYTF.

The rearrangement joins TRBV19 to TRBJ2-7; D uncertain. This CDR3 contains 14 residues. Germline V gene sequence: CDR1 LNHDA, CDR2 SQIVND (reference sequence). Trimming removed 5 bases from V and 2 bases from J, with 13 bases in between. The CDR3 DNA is TGTGCCAGTAGTCTGGCAGAACGAACCTACGAGCAGTACTTC. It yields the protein CASSLAERTYEQYF.

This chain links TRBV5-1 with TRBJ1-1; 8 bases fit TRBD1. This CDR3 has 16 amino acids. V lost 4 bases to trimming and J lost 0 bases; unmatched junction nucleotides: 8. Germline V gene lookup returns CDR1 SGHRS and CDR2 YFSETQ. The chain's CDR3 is CASSGGQGPLNTEAFF. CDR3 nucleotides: TGCGCCAGCAGCGGAGGACAGGGCCCACTGAACACTGAAGCTTTCTTT.

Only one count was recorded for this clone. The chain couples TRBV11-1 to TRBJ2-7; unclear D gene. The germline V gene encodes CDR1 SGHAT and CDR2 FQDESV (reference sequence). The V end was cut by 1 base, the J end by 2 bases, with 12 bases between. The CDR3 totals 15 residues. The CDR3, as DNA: TGTGCCAGCAGCTTAGATAGGCCTAATACCTACGAGCAGTACTTC. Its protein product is CASSLDRPNTYEQYF.

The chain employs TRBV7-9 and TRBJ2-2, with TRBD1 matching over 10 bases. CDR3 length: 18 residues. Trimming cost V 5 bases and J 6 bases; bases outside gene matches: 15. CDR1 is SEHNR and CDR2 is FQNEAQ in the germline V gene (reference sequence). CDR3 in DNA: TGTGCCAGCAGCCCGCTACCGACGACAGGGGGCCGTTCCGGGGAGCTGTTTTTT. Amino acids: CASSPLPTTGGRSGELFF.

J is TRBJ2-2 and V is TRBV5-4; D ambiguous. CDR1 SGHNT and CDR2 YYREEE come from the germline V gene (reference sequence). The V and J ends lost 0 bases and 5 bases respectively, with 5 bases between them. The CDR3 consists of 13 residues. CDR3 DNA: TGTGCCAGCAGCTTGGGGGGAACCGGGGAGCTGTTTTTT. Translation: CASSLGGTGELFF.

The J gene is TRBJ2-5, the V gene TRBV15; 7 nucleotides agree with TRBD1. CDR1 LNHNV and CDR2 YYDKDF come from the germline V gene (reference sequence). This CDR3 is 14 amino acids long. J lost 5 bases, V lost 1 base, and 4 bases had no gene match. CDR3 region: CATSRVVRGETQYF. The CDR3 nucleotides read TGTGCCACCAGCAGAGTGGTCAGGGGGGAGACCCAGTACTTC.

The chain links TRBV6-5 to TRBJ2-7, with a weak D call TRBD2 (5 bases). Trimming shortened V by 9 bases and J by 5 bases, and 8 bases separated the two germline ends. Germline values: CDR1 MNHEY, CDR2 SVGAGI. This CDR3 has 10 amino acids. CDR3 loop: CASGLNEQYF. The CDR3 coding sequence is TGTGCCAGTGGACTCAACGAGCAGTACTTC.

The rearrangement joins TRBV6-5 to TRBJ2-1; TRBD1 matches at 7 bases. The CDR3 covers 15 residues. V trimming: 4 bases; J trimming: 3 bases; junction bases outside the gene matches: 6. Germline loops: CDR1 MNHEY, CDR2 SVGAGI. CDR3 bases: TGTGCCAGCAGTTTTGTAGGGGGCGTCTACAATGAGCAGTTCTTC. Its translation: CASSFVGGVYNEQFF.

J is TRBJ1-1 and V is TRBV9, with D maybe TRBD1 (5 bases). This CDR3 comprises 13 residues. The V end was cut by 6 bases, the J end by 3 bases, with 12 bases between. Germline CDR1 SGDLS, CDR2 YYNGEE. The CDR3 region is CASNRGFDTEAFF. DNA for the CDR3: TGTGCCAGCAATAGGGGATTTGACACTGAAGCTTTCTTT.

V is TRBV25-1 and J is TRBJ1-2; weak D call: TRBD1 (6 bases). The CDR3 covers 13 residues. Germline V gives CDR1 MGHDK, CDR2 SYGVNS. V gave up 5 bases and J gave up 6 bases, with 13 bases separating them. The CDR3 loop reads CASSSRGRHGYTF. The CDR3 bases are TGTGCCAGCAGTTCCAGGGGCCGGCATGGCTACACCTTC.

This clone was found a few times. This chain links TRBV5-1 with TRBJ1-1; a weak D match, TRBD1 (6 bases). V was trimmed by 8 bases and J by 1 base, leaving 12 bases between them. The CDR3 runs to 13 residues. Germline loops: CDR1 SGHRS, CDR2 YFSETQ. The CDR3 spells CASMGQTNTEAFF. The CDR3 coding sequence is TGCGCCAGTATGGGACAAACGAACACTGAAGCTTTCTTT.

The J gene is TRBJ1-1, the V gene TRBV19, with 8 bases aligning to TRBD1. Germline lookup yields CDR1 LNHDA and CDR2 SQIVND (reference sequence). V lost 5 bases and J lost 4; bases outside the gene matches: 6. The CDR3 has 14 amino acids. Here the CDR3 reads CASSFGQGITEAFF. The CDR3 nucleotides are TGTGCCAGTAGTTTCGGACAGGGAATCACTGAAGCTTTCTTT.

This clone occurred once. The CDR3 is CATSRDALGQGAGSSYEQYF. The CDR3 DNA is TGTGCCACCAGCAGAGATGCCCTAGGACAGGGGGCTGGAAGCTCCTACGAGCAGTACTTC. This rearrangement joins TRBV15 to TRBJ2-7, with 11 bases identical to TRBD1. J gave up 0 bases and V 0 bases, and 13 bases lay outside the gene matches. Germline V lookup: CDR1 LNHNV, CDR2 YYDKDF (reference sequence). The CDR3 is 20 amino acids.

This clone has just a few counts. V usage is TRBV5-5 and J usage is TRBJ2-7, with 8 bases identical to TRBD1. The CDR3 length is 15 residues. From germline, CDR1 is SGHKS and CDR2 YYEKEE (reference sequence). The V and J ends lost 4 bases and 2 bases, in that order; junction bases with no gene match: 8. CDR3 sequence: CASSPDRGPTYEQYF. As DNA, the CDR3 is TGTGCCAGCAGCCCCGACAGGGGACCGACCTACGAGCAGTACTTC. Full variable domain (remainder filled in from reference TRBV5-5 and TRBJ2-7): DAGVTQSPTHLIKTRGQQVTLRCSPISGHKSVSWYQQVLGQGPQFIFQYYEKEERGRGNFPDRFSARQFPNYSSELNVNALLLGDSALYLCASSPDRGPTYEQYFGPGTRLTVT.

The CDR3 here is CASRKHGPPNEQFF. Written as DNA, the CDR3 is TGTGCCAGCAGGAAACACGGACCACCCAATGAGCAGTTCTTC. The gene calls are TRBV6-5 and TRBJ2-1, with D hard to call. Germline V lookup: CDR1 MNHEY, CDR2 SVGAGI. The CDR3 sequence is 14 residues long. The V and J ends lost 6 bases and 6 bases respectively, with 15 bases between them.

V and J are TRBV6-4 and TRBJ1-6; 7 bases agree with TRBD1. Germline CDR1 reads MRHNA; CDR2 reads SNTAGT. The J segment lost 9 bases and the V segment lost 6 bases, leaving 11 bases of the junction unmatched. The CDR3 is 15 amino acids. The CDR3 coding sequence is TGTGCCAGCAGCGCAGAACAGGGGTTTGGTTCACCCCTCCACTTT. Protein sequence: CASSAEQGFGSPLHF.

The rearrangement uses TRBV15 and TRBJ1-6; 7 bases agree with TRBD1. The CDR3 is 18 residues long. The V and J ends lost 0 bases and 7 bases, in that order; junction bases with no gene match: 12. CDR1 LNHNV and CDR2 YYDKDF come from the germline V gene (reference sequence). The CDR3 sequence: CATSRDLKTGWLNSPLHF. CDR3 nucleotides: TGTGCCACCAGCAGAGATCTGAAGACAGGGTGGTTGAATTCACCCCTCCACTTT.

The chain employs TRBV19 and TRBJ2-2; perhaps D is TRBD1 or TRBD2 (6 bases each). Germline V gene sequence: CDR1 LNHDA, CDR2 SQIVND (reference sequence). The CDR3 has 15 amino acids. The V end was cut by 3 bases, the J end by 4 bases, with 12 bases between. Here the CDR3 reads CASSIWGARTGELFF. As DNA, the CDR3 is TGTGCCAGTAGTATTTGGGGGGCACGCACCGGGGAGCTGTTTTTT.

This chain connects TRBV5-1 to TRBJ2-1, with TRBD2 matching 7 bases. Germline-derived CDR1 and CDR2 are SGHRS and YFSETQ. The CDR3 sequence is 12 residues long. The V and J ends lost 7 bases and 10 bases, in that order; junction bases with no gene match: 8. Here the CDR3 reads CASSLGGREQFF. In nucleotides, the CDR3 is TGCGCCAGCTCCCTGGGGGGGAGAGAGCAGTTCTTC.

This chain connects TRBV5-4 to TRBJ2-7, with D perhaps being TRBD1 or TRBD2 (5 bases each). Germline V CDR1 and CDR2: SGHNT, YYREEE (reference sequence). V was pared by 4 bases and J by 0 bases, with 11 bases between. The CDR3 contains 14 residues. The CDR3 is CASSHGTHSYEQYF. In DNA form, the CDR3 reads TGTGCCAGCAGCCACGGGACGCACTCCTACGAGCAGTACTTC.

The CDR3 protein is CASSYTAIVSPLHF. In DNA, the CDR3 is TGTGCCAGCAGCTACACAGCGATCGTCTCACCCCTCCACTTT. The J gene is TRBJ1-6, the V gene TRBV7-9; D is unclear. The germline gives CDR1 SEHNR, CDR2 FQNEAQ (reference sequence). The CDR3 is 14 amino acids. Trimming shortened V by 4 bases and J by 10 bases, and 14 bases separated the two germline ends. The full variable domain, completed using reference TRBV7-9 and TRBJ1-6, is DTGVSQNPRHKITKRGQNVTFRCDPISEHNRLYWYRQTLGQGPEFLTYFQNEAQLEKSRLLSDRFSAERPKGSFSTLEIQRTEQGDSAMYLCASSYTAIVSPLHFGNGTRLTVT.

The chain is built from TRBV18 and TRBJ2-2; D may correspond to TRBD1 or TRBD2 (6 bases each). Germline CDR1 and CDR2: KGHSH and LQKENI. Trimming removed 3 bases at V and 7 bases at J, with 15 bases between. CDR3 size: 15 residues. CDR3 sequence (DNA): TGTGCCAGCTCACCCGGTCGGGGGCGGAACGGGGAGCTGTTTTTT. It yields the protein CASSPGRGRNGELFF.

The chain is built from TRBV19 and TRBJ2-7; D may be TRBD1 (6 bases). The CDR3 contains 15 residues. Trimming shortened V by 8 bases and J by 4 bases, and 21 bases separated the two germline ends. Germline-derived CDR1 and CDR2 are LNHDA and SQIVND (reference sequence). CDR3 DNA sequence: TGTGCCAGTGGAAGACAGGACAGTGGTGCGTACGAGCAGTACTTC. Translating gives CASGRQDSGAYEQYF.

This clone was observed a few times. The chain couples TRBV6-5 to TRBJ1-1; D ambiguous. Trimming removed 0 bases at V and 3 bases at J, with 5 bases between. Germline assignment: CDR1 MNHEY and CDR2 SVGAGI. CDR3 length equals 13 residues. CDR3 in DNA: TGTGCCAGCAGTTACTCAGGGTACACTGAAGCTTTCTTT. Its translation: CASSYSGYTEAFF.

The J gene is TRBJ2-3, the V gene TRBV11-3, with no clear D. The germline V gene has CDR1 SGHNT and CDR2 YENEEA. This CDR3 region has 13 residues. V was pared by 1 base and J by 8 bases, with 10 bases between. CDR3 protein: CASSLVQRGTQYF. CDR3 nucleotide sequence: TGTGCCAGCAGCTTAGTCCAGCGTGGTACGCAGTATTTT. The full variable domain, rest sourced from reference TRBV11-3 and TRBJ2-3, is EAGVVQSPRYKIIEKKQPVAFWCNPISGHNTLYWYLQNLGQGPELLIRYENEEAVDDSQLPKDRFSAERLKGVDSTLKIQPAELGDSAVYLCASSLVQRGTQYFGPGTRLTVL.

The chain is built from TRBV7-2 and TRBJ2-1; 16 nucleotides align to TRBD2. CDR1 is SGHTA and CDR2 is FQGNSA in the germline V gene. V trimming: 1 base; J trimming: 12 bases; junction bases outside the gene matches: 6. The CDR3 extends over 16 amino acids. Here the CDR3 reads CASSLGGLAGGPWQFF. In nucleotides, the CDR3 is TGTGCCAGCAGCTTAGGGGGACTAGCGGGAGGGCCATGGCAGTTCTTC.